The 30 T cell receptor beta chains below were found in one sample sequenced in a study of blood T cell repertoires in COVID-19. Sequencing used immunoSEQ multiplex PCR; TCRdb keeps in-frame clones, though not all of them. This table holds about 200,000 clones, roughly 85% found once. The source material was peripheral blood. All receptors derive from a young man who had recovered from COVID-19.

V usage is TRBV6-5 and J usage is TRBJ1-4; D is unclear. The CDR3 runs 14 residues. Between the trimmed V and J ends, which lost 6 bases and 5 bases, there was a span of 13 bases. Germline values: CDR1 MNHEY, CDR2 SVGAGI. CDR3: CASSFSRSNEKLFF. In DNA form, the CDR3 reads TGTGCCAGCAGCTTCTCCCGGAGCAATGAAAAACTGTTTTTT.

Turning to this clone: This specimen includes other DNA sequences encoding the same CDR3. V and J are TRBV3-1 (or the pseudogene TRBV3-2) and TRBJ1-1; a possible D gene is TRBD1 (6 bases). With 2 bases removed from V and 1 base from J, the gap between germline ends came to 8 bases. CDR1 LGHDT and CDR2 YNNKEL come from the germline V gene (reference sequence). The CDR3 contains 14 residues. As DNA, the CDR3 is TGTGCCAGCAGCCAAACGGACAGGAACACTGAAGCTTTCTTT. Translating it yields CASSQTDRNTEAFF.

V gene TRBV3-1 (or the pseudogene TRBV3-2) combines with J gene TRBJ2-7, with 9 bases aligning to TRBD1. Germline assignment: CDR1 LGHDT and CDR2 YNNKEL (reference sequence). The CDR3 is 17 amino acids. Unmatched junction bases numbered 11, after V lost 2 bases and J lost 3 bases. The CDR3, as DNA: TGTGCCAGCAGCCAACCCAGGGGACAGGGAAGGAGCTACGAGCAGTACTTC. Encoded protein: CASSQPRGQGRSYEQYF.

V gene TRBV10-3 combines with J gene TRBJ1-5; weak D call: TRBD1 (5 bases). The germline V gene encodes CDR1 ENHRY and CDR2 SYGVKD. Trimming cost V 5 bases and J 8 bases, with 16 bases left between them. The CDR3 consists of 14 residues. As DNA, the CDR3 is TGTGCCATCAGTCGAGGGGAGGGGTTGGAGCCCCAGCATTTT. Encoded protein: CAISRGEGLEPQHF.

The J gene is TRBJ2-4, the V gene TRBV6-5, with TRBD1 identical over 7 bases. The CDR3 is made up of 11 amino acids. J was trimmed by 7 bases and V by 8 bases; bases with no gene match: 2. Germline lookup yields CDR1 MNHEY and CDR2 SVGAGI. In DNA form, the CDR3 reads TGTGCCAGCCGCAGGGGGAACATTCAGTACTTC. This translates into CASRRGNIQYF.

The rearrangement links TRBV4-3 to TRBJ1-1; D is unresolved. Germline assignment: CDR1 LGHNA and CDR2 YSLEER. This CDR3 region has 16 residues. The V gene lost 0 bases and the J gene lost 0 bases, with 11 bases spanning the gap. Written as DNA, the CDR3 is TGCGCCAGCAGCCAAGAGGGAAGCGGGGTGAACACTGAAGCTTTCTTT. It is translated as CASSQEGSGVNTEAFF.

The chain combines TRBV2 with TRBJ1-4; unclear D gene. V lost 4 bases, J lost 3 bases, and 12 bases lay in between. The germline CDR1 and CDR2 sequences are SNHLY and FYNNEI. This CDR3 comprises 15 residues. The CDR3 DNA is TGTGCCAGCAGTGTCTCTGGGCAATCTAATGAAAAACTGTTTTTT. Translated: CASSVSGQSNEKLFF.

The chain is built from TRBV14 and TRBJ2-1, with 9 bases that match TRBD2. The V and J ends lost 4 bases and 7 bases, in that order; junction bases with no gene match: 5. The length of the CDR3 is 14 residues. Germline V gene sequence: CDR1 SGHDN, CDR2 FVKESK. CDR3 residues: CASSPLAGVNEQFF. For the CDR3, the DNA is TGTGCCAGCAGCCCCTTAGCGGGGGTAAATGAGCAGTTCTTC.

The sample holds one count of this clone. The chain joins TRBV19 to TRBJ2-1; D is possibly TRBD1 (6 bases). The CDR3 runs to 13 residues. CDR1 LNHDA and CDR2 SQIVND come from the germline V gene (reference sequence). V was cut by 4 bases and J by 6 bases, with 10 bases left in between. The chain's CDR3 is CASSTRGPNEQFF. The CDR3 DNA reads TGTGCCAGTAGTACCAGGGGACCCAATGAGCAGTTCTTC.

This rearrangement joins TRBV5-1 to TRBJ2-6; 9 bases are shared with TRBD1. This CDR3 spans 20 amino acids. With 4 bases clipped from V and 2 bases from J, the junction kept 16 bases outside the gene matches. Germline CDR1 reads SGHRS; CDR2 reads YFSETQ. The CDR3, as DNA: TGCGCCAGCAGCCAGACCCCACCGGGACAGGGTGTTCCTGGGGCCAACGTCCTGACTTTC. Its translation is CASSQTPPGQGVPGANVLTF.

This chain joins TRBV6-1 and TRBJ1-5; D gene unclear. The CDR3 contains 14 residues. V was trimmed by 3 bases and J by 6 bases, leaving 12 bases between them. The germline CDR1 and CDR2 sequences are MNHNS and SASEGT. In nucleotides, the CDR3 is TGTGCCAGCAGTGATACAGTGGCGGGTCAGCCCCAGCATTTT. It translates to CASSDTVAGQPQHF.

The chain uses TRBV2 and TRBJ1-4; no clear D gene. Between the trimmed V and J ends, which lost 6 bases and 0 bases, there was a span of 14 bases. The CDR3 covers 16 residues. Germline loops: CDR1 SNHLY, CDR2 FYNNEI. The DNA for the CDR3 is TGTGCCAGCAGAGATTTCCGAGGTACAACTAATGAAAAACTGTTTTTT. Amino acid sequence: CASRDFRGTTNEKLFF.

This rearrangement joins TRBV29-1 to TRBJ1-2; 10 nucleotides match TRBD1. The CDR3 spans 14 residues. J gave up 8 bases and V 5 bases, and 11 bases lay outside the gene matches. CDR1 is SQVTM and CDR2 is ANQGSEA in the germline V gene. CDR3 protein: CSVSLGQGTRGYTF. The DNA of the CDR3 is TGCAGCGTTTCCCTGGGACAGGGGACTAGGGGCTACACCTTC.

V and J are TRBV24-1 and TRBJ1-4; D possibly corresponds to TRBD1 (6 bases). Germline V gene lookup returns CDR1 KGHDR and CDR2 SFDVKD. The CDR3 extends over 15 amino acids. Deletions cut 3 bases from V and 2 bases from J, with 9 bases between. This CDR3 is CATSDGGATNEKLFF. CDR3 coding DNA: TGTGCCACCAGTGATGGGGGCGCTACTAATGAAAAACTGTTTTTT.

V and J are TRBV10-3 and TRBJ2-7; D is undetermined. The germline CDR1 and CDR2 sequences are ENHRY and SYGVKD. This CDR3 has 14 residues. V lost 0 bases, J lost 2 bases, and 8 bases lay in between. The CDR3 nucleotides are TGTGCCATCAGTGAGTCGACTCGAGCCTACGAGCAGTACTTC. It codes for CAISESTRAYEQYF.

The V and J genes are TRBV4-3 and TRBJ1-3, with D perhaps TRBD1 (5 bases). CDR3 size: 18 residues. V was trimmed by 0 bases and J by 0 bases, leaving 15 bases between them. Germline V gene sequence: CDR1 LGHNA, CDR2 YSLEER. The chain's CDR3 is CASSQEGAGRLSGNTIYF. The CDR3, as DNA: TGCGCCAGCAGCCAAGAAGGGGCAGGACGCCTCTCTGGAAACACCATATATTTT.

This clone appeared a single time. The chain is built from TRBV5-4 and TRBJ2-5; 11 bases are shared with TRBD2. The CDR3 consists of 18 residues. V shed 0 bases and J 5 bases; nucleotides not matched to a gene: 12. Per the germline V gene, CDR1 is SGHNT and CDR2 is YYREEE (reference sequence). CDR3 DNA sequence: TGTGCCAGCAGCTTGGCCCCTCTCTTGACTAGCGGGGTGGAGACCCAGTACTTC. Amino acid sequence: CASSLAPLLTSGVETQYF.

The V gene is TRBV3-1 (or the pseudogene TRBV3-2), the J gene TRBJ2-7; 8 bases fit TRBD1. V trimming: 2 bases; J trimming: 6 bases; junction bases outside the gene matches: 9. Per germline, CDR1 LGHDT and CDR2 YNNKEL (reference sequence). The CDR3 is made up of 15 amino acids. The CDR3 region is CASSQQGLQGAEQYF. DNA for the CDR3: TGTGCCAGCAGCCAACAGGGACTCCAGGGGGCCGAGCAGTACTTC.

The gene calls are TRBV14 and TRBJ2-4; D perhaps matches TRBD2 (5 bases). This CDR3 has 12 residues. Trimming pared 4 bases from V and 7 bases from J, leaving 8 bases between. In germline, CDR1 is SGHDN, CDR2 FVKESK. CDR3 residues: CASSPSSNIQYF. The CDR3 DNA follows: TGTGCCAGCAGCCCCTCTAGCAACATTCAGTACTTC.

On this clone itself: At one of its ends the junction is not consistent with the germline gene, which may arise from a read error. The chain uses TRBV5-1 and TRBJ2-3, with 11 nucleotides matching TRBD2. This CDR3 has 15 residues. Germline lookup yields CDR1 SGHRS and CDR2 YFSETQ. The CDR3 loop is CASSPLGTSGRTSDF. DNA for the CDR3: TGCGCCAGCAGCCCCCTCGGGACTAGCGGACGAACCTCGGATTTT.

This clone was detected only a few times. CDR3 sequence: CASSQAPSRGNAGNTIYF. The CDR3 DNA follows: TGTGCCAGCAGCCAAGCTCCCTCCCGGGGGAATGCTGGAAACACCATATATTTT. The rearrangement links TRBV3-1 (or the pseudogene TRBV3-2) to TRBJ1-3; D may be TRBD1 (5 bases). CDR1 LGHDT and CDR2 YNNKEL come from the germline V gene (reference sequence). CDR3 length: 18 residues. Trimming cost V 1 base and J 2 bases, with 18 bases left between them.

The CDR3 bases are TGTGCCAGCAGTAACTTAGGGGTAACCAAAAACATTCAGTACTTC. It specifies CASSNLGVTKNIQYF. V gene TRBV6-5 combines with J gene TRBJ2-4; D may be TRBD1 (5 bases). CDR3 length: 15 amino acids. V shed 5 bases and J shed 2 bases, with 13 bases lying between them. From germline, CDR1 is MNHEY and CDR2 SVGAGI.

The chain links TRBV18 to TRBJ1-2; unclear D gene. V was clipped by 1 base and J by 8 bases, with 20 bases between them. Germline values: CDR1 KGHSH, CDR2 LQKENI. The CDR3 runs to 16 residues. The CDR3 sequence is CASSPLKGDAVKGYTF. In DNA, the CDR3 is TGTGCCAGCTCACCACTGAAAGGAGATGCTGTGAAGGGCTACACCTTC.

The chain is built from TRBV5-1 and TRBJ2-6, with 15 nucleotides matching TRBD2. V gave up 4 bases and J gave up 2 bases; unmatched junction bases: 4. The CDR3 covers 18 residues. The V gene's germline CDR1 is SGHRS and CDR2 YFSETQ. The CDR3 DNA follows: TGCGCCAGCAGCCACGGACTAGCGGGGGGGACTGGGGCCAACGTCCTGACTTTC. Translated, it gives CASSHGLAGGTGANVLTF.

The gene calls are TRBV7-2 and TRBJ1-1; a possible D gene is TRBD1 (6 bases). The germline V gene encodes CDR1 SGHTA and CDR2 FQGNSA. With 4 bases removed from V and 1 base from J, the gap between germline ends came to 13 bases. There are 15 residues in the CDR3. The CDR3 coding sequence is TGTGCCAGCAGCTCGCAGGGGACGGCGAACACTGAAGCTTTCTTT. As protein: CASSSQGTANTEAFF.

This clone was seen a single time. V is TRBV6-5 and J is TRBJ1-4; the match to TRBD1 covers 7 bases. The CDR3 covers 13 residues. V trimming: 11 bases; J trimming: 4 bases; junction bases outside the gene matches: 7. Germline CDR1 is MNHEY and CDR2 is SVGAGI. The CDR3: CAARQGGNEKLFF. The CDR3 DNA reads TGTGCCGCCCGACAGGGAGGTAATGAAAAACTGTTTTTT.

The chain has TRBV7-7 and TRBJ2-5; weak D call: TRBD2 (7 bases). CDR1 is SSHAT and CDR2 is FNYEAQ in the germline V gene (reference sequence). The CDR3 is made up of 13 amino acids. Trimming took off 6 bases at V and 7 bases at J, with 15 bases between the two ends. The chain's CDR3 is CASSLNRGATQYF. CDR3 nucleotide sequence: TGTGCCAGCAGTCTTAATCGGGGGGCGACCCAGTACTTC.

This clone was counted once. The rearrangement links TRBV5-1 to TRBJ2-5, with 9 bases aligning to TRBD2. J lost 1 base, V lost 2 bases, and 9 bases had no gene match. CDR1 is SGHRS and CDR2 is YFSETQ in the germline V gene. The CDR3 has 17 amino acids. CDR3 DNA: TGCGCCAGCAGCTTCTCAGCGGGGGGCCCCCTCCAAGAGACCCAGTACTTC. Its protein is CASSFSAGGPLQETQYF. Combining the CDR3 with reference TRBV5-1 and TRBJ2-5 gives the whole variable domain KAGVTQTPRYLIKTRGQQVTLSCSPISGHRSVSWYQQTPGQGLQFLFEYFSETQRNKGNFPGRFSGRQFSNSRSEMNVSTLELGDSALYLCASSFSAGGPLQETQYFGPGTRLLVL.

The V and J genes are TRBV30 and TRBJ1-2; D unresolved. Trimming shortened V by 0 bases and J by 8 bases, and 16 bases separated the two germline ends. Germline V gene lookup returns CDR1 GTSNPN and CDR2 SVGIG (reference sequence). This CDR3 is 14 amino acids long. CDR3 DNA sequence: TGTGCCTGGAGTGTTCTAGGATCCGAATCAGGCTACACCTTC. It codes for CAWSVLGSESGYTF.

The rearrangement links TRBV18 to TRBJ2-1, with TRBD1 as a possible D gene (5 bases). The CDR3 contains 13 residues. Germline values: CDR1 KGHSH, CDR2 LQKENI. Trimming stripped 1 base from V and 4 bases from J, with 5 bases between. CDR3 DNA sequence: TGTGCCAGCTCACCACAGGGGTACAATGAGCAGTTCTTC. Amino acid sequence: CASSPQGYNEQFF.